This TCR beta chain was obtained from a study of cytomegalovirus exposure and HLA in healthy donors. Study summary: In an early release, HLA-typed donors contributed some 80 million unique TCR sequences. Notes on the study in general: The study flagged approximately 180 TCR beta chains as cytomegalovirus-associated.

Donors were nominally healthy when sampled, though unrecorded immune exposures were likely. For this clone: Antigen unknown.

Primers: 60 Vbeta forward and 13 Jbeta reverse. TCRdb keeps only in-frame clones here, not all; method: immunoSEQ multiplex PCR. There are about 160,000 clones in the sample; roughly 80% occur only once, and approximately 3.1% lies in the top ten. V gave up 6 bases and J gave up 2 bases; unmatched junction bases: 5. The CDR3 loop spans 14 amino acids. Germline values: CDR1 SNHLY, CDR2 FYNNEI. Material: PBMCs. This sequence joins TRBV2 and TRBJ1-2; 8 bases agree with TRBD1. The receptor comes from a woman between 35 and 50 years old in good health and CMV-seronegative. The CDR3 region has the DNA TGTGCCAGCAGCCCGGACAGGGCGAACTATGGCTACACCTTC. This sequence encodes CASSPDRANYGYTF.